The clone carrying this T cell receptor beta chain is categorized as medium-sized (0.01 to 0.1%). The researchers produced TCR beta cDNA from approximately 460 ng total RNA with a constant-region primer. What produced the TCR beta libraries was three nested multiplex PCR rounds using slightly modified ARM-PCR. TRBV1-TRBV30 forward primers paired with a C-beta reverse primer drove the first two PCR rounds, about 9 cycles each. TCRdb re-analysed the multiplex PCR reads in MiXCR, keeping a single row per CDR3 protein. The sample has about 130,000 distinct CDR3 sequences; 60% to 80% are singletons. Each 20-30 mg portion of unsorted bulk tissue served as the source for co-extraction of RNA and DNA. CDR3 length: 15 amino acids. Trimming took 8 bases from V and 0 from J, leaving 14 bases between them. Germline V CDR1 and CDR2: MDHEN, SYDVKM. The data were obtained in a study of tumor-infiltrating lymphocytes in primary liver carcinoma.

The clonotype originates from a woman aged 60-70 years with primary liver carcinoma and hepatitis B virus infection. V and J are TRBV28 and TRBJ2-1; tentatively, D is TRBD1 (5 bases). Sequencing was done on a sample of liver tumor tissue from sampling region 3. Subset given: tumor region T3, left-lateral pole. The CDR3: CASGADSSSYNEQFF. For the CDR3, the DNA is TGTGCCAGCGGGGCCGACTCAAGCTCCTACAATGAGCAGTTCTTC.